The 9 T cell receptor beta chains below come from one sample, sequenced in a study of shared clonotypes between healthy human individuals (dated by TCRdb to between 2020 and 2021). The receptor library was made with the immunoSEQ multiplex PCR assay. TCRdb re-hosts the immuneACCESS table, in-frame sequences only. Its copies lack some clones; in the studies checked, an unresolved V gene accounts for under half of them, and the cause for the rest is not known. The sample table lists 650,000 to 700,000 clones, roughly 87% of them with a count of one. About a third of the sample is held by the ten biggest clonotypes. The sample was memory CD8+ T cells from PBMCs. Interpreted using the paper, the cell subset or site label stands for: CD45RO+ cells pooled with CCR7-negative TemRA cells. These receptors were collected from a man between 18 and 35 years old in good health. Some clones in this sample may be carry-over from other donors' samples.

The chain has TRBV13 and TRBJ2-7, with D tentatively TRBD2 (5 bases). The length of the CDR3 is 13 residues. Germline V lookup: CDR1 PRHDT, CDR2 FYEKMQ (reference sequence). V lost 5 bases, J lost 0 bases, and 8 bases lay in between. The CDR3 bases are TGTGCCAGCAGCCACGGGATCTCCTACGAGCAGTACTTC. Amino acid sequence: CASSHGISYEQYF.

This clone was counted ten times or more. The V and J genes are TRBV5-1 and TRBJ2-2; 7 nucleotides align to TRBD1. Unmatched junction bases numbered 9, after V lost 4 bases and J lost 3 bases. The germline CDR1 and CDR2 sequences are SGHRS and YFSETQ. The CDR3 runs 16 residues. The CDR3 here is CASSPGQNPYTGELFF. DNA for the CDR3: TGCGCCAGCAGCCCGGGACAGAACCCCTACACCGGGGAGCTGTTTTTT.

The chain has TRBV15 and TRBJ2-7; perhaps TRBD1 as D (7 bases). CDR3 length: 17 amino acids. From germline, CDR1 is LNHNV and CDR2 YYDKDF (reference sequence). V was pared by 1 base and J by 9 bases, with 25 bases between. CDR3 protein: CATSRATRIDREVGQYF. CDR3 bases: TGTGCCACCAGCAGAGCGACAAGAATCGACAGGGAGGTAGGGCAGTACTTC.

The gene calls are TRBV5-8 and TRBJ1-5, with 9 nucleotides matching TRBD1. The V segment lost 7 bases and the J segment 6 bases; nucleotides outside the gene matches: 8. The CDR3 is 14 amino acids. Germline-derived CDR1 and CDR2 are SGHTS and YDEGEE. The CDR3 region has the DNA TGTGCCAGCGGGGGAGGGACAGGGAGTCAGCCCCAGCATTTT. Amino acids: CASGGGTGSQPQHF.

The chain carries TRBV7-9 and TRBJ2-1; D ambiguous. The CDR3 loop spans 13 amino acids. V gave up 11 bases and J gave up 4 bases, with 15 bases separating them. Looked up from germline, CDR1 is SEHNR and CDR2 is FQNEAQ (reference sequence). The CDR3, as DNA: TGTGCCTCCGGGCAGGTGGGGTACAATGAGCAGTTCTTC. As protein: CASGQVGYNEQFF.

The chain employs TRBV21-1 and TRBJ2-1; no DNA check was done on the table's D call, TRBD2. TRBV21-1 is described as a pseudogene. The CDR3 loop spans 16 amino acids. The CDR3 loop is CASSTSEAPSYNEQFF. CDR3 DNA: TGTGCCAGCAGCACCTCTGAGGCTCCTTCCTACAATGAGCAGTTCTTC.

The rearrangement uses TRBV13 and TRBJ2-7; D ambiguous. There are 13 residues in the CDR3. Germline V CDR1 and CDR2: PRHDT, FYEKMQ (reference sequence). Trimming stripped 5 bases from V and 5 bases from J, with 13 bases between. DNA of the CDR3: TGTGCCAGCAGCCCTTCCCGGTCGCACGAGCAGTACTTC. Amino acids: CASSPSRSHEQYF.

Only one count was recorded for this clone. The same CDR3 can be traced to other DNA sequences in this sample. This chain connects TRBV27 to TRBJ2-1; possibly TRBD1 for D (5 bases). Germline V lookup: CDR1 MNHEY, CDR2 SMNVEV (reference sequence). V was cut by 3 bases and J by 3 bases, with 9 bases left in between. This CDR3 has 14 amino acids. CDR3 residues: CASSLLDSYNEQFF. DNA of the CDR3: TGTGCCAGCAGTTTGCTCGACAGCTACAATGAGCAGTTCTTC.

The chain carries TRBV13 and TRBJ2-7; D gene unclear. Germline V lookup: CDR1 PRHDT, CDR2 FYEKMQ (reference sequence). V shed 5 bases and J shed 0 bases, with 14 bases lying between them. The CDR3 runs 15 residues. CDR3 nucleotides: TGTGCCAGCAGCCACGAAAACAGTAGCTCCTACGAGCAGTACTTC. It codes for CASSHENSSSYEQYF. Using reference TRBV13 and TRBJ2-7 for the parts outside the CDR3, the full variable domain is AAGVIQSPRHLIKEKRETATLKCYPIPRHDTVYWYQQGPGQDPQFLISFYEKMQSDKGSIPDRFSAQQFSDYHSELNMSSLELGDSALYFCASSHENSSSYEQYFGPGTRLTVT.